The rows below give T cell receptor beta chains drawn from one sample of a study of blood T cell repertoires in COVID-19. Produced via immunoSEQ multiplex PCR; TCRdb's table is partial and in-frame only. The data hold roughly 90,000 clones, with about 85% observed a single time. Sequencing used peripheral blood. These receptors originate from a woman between 70 and 85 years old with acute or convalescent COVID-19. Both conserved end residues are part of each CDR3. A D gene is named only where the DNA matches it firmly. Expanded clones are given a class, and other clones once, few, many or no size at all.

TRBJ1-6 | TRBV5-1 | . | TRBD1 | TGCGCCAGCAGCCTACCTACCGGGACAGCTTCAGGGTCACCCCTCCACTTT | CASSLPTGTASGSPLHF
TRBJ1-6 | TRBV10-2 | . | . | TGCGCCAGCAGTGGAGTCTCGAGCGCCTATAATTCACCCCTCCACTTT | CASSGVSSAYNSPLHF
TRBJ1-5 | TRBV10-3 | . | TRBD1 | TGTGCCATCAGCGACGGACAGGGGGTAGGACAGCCCCAGCATTTT | CAISDGQGVGQPQHF
TRBJ2-7 | TRBV18 | . | . | TGTGCCAGCTCACCCTCGAGGGGGGGGGCCGACGAGCAGTACTTC | CASSPSRGGADEQYF
TRBJ1-5 | TRBV14 | . | . | TGTGCCAGCAGCCTACAGGCAGGCCAGCCCCAGCATTTT | CASSLQAGQPQHF
TRBJ2-5 | TRBV28 | . | TRBD2 | TGTGCCAGCAGTTTCATCGGGGGGGAGACCCAGTACTTC | CASSFIGGETQYF
TRBJ2-3 | TRBV7-9 | . | TRBD2 | TGTGCCAGCAGCCCGGGGCGTCTAGCGGAGTTTACAGATACGCAGTATTTT | CASSPGRLAEFTDTQYF
TRBJ2-7 | TRBV5-1 | . | TRBD1 | TGCGCCAGCAGCTTGAAGGACAGGGGTTACGAGCAGTACTTC | CASSLKDRGYEQYF
TRBJ2-3 | TRBV11-3 | . | . | TGTGCCAGCAGCTTAGTAGGTCAGGGCACAGATACGCAGTATTTT | CASSLVGQGTDTQYF
TRBJ1-1 | TRBV3-1/TRBV3-2 | . | . | TGTGCCAGCAGCCAATTTTCCAAGGGAGGCACTGAAGCTTTCTTT | CASSQFSKGGTEAFF
TRBJ1-6 | TRBV6-5 | few | . | TGTGCCACCGCGAAGGAGAGCTCCTATAATTCACCCCTCCACTTT | CATAKESSYNSPLHF
TRBJ2-3 | TRBV25-1 | . | TRBD1 | TGTGCCAGCAGTGCTGACAGGGCCGGCTCGGCAGATACGCAGTATTTT | CASSADRAGSADTQYF
TRBJ1-5 | TRBV30 | . | . | TGTGCCTGGAGCTCCACGAGGGAAAATCAGCCCCAGCATTTT | CAWSSTRENQPQHF
TRBJ2-3 | TRBV30 | . | . | TGTGCCTCCTTCCCGGGTCCAGATAGGAGAGATACGCAGTATTTT | CASFPGPDRRDTQYF
TRBJ2-1 | TRBV11-2 | . | TRBD2 | TGTGCCAGCAGGTCGACTAGCGGGGGGGCCGAAGTTGAGCAGTTCTTC | CASRSTSGGAEVEQFF
TRBJ1-3 | TRBV11-3 | . | . | TGTGCCAGCAGCTTATTGATGTGGGACACAAACTCTGGAAACACCATATATTTT | CASSLLMWDTNSGNTIYF
TRBJ1-1 | TRBV11-3 | . | TRBD1 | TGTGCCAGCAGCTTGGACAGGGCGATTGTTGAAGCTTTCTTT | CASSLDRAIVEAFF
TRBJ2-5 | TRBV7-9 | . | . | TGTGCCAGCAGCCCGGGGGGCGGTCAAGAGACCCAGTACTTC | CASSPGGGQETQYF
TRBJ2-5 | TRBV25-1 | . | TRBD1 | TGTGCCAGCAGTACACAGGGGGGAGGAGAGACCCAGTACTTC | CASSTQGGGETQYF
TRBJ1-6 | TRBV4-1 | . | . | TGCGCCAGCAGCCAAGGTCTGGAGGGCATGGGGATCTATAATTCACCCCTCCACTTT | CASSQGLEGMGIYNSPLHF
TRBJ1-4 | TRBV7-2 | . | . | TGTGCCAGCAGCGTCAGGGGCGGTGAAAAACTGTTTTTT | CASSVRGGEKLFF
TRBJ1-1 | TRBV28 | few | . | TGTGCCAGCAGTCCCCAGAACACTGAAGCTTTCTTT | CASSPQNTEAFF
TRBJ1-3 | TRBV6-6 | . | . | TGTGCCAGCAGACATACCTCTGGAAACACCATATATTTT | CASRHTSGNTIYF
TRBJ2-2 | TRBV2 | . | TRBD2 | TGTGCCAGCAGTATAGCGGGGGCGAACACCGGGGAGCTGTTTTTT | CASSIAGANTGELFF
TRBJ1-2 | TRBV5-6 | . | TRBD1 | TGTGCCAGCAGTTTTGGACAGGGAGATGGCTACACCTTC | CASSFGQGDGYTF
TRBJ2-7 | TRBV7-2 | . | TRBD1 | TGTGCCAGCAGCTTAGGGACAGGGGCCTACGAGCAGTACTTC | CASSLGTGAYEQYF
TRBJ1-1 | TRBV12-3/TRBV12-4 | . | . | TGTGCCAGCAGAAAACAGGGTGAAGCTTTCTTT | CASRKQGEAFF
TRBJ1-3 | TRBV7-9 | once | . | TGTGCCAGCAGCTCGGGGGACGGAAACACCATATATTTT | CASSSGDGNTIYF
TRBJ2-7 | TRBV13 | once | . | TGTGCCAGCAGCTTAGGGAGGACAAAGACCTACGAGCAGTACTTC | CASSLGRTKTYEQYF
TRBJ1-5 | TRBV5-1 | . | . | TGCGCCAGCAGCTTGGTTCCATCTAGCAATCAGCCCCAGCATTTT | CASSLVPSSNQPQHF
TRBJ2-3 | TRBV5-8 | . | . | TGTGCCAGCAGCCTACAGGGCGTTGGGACAGATACGCAGTATTTT | CASSLQGVGTDTQYF
TRBJ1-1 | TRBV19 | . | . | TGTGCCAGTAGTATCTACACTGAAGCTTTCTTT | CASSIYTEAFF
TRBJ1-1 | TRBV3-1/TRBV3-2 | . | TRBD1 | TGTGCCAGCAGCGAGACAGGGATCACTGAAGCTTTCTTT | CASSETGITEAFF
TRBJ2-1 | TRBV11-3 | . | TRBD1 | TGTGCCAGCAGGACAAGGGGGCAGGGCAATGAGCAGTTCTTC | CASRTRGQGNEQFF
TRBJ2-1 | TRBV12-3/TRBV12-4 | . | . | TGTGCCAGCAGTAAGGGGGTAGCCAATGAGCAGTTCTTC | CASSKGVANEQFF
TRBJ2-1 | TRBV29-1 | few | . | TGCAGCGTTATAGGGGTCGGTGAGCAGTTCTTC | CSVIGVGEQFF
TRBJ1-2 | TRBV6-5 | . | . | TGTGCCAGCAGTTACTCGACGGGAGCTAGCTATGGCTACACCTTC | CASSYSTGASYGYTF
TRBJ2-5 | TRBV27 | once | . | TGTGCCAGCAGTTCGACTAGAAAAGAGACCCAGTACTTC | CASSSTRKETQYF
TRBJ1-6 | TRBV5-1 | . | . | TGCGCCAGCAGCTTGGCCGGGAGCTCCTATAATTCACCCCTCCACTTT | CASSLAGSSYNSPLHF
TRBJ1-4 | TRBV28 | . | . | TGTGCCAGCAGTTTTTTAATTGGGCGGGGGTCTAATGAAAAACTGTTTTTT | CASSFLIGRGSNEKLFF
TRBJ2-5 | TRBV7-9 | . | . | TGTGCCAGCACCCTAGGGGGAGAGACCCAGTACTTC | CASTLGGETQYF
TRBJ1-2 | TRBV18 | . | TRBD1 | TGTGCCAGCTCACCAGGACAGGGGGCTGTATATGGCTACACCTTC | CASSPGQGAVYGYTF
TRBJ2-7 | TRBV19 | . | TRBD2 | TGTGCCAGCACCGGGACTAGCGGTTACGAGCAGTACTTC | CASTGTSGYEQYF